This entry is about one T cell receptor (beta chain). This clone has a handful of counts. It lacks a known antigen. Base qualities were left out, and no much larger clone turns up one base away. The record originates from a study of beta chain features in type 1 diabetes (dated by TCRdb to the late 2010s). Turning to the overall study: No differences in mean age, gender distribution, total cell number or subset yield were found between patients and healthy donors. Across all samples, 107,917,701 sorted cells were examined, and cell number per subset correlated strongly with RNA yield. The study compared the TCRB repertoires of sorted circulating CD4+ T cell subsets in recently diagnosed type 1 diabetes patients with those in matched healthy donors. Regulatory and stem cell-like memory subsets were isolated from only 8 patients and roughly eight healthy donors, whereas naive and central memory subsets came from all 30 or so donors.

A single peripheral blood draw of 90 to 150 mL on average was collected from each donor into heparinised tubes. A BD FACSAria II was used to sort naive, central memory, regulatory and stem cell-like memory CD4+ T cells with a panel that included CD45RO, CCR7, CD25, CD127, CD95 and CD27. Every sorted population had a purity above 95%. PBMCs were isolated right away by Lymphoprep density gradient centrifugation and were stained directly, without culture. So that batch effects would be minimized, each experiment stained and sorted samples in pairs, pairing one healthy donor with one patient. Results the study describes overall, beyond this receptor: Because cDNA rather than genomic DNA was sequenced, highly expressing activated cells could have been over-represented, although no difference in activation and CD3 levels was found between groups. Naive, central memory and regulatory TCRB repertoires appeared more similar among patients than among healthy donors. At VDJ recombination sites, patients with type 1 diabetes made fewer insertions and deleted more nucleotides, a pattern implying thymic rearrangement abnormalities. A moderate but significant shortening of TCRB CDR3 length was observed in type 1 diabetes patients in all four CD4+ subsets. PCR may preferentially amplify shorter templates, but because patient and control samples were amplified and corrected together, any resulting skew would affect both groups equally. Because small numbers of individuals were included in the HLA sub-analyses, any influence of HLA type on TCRB rearrangement was left unresolved.

The High Capacity cDNA Reverse Transcription Kit was used to reverse transcribe all of the isolated RNA, meaning that expressed TCRB transcripts were what got sequenced. Deep immunoSEQ sequencing was applied to naive, central memory and regulatory T cell samples, giving an average of about 3.57 million total reads per sample. After sorted cells were lysed in RLT buffer, RNA was extracted with DNase-treated RNeasy Micro or Mini kits, with the choice depending on cell number. To prevent cross-contamination, each cell subset was processed individually, whereas patient and healthy donor samples were processed jointly. The immunoSEQ multiplex PCR was used to amplify TCRB sequences from cDNA, generating 87-bp fragments that spanned the CDR3 region. Amplicons were sequenced on the Illumina HiSeq platform. On the authors' methods: PCR bias was corrected computationally using synthetic template baselines, and reads within Hamming distance 2 were collapsed, with unmergeable singletons discarded. By aligning reads against IMGT, V, D and J genes, CDR3 length, and insertions or deletions at six rearrangement sites were assigned. Within each subset, clonotype counts were normalized to sorted cell number, after which true diversity and Gini coefficients were computed with the tcR R package. Repertoire sharing was quantified using the overlap coefficient calculated on TCRB nucleotide sequences. Out-of-frame TCRB sequences from naive cells were analyzed to stand in for the pre-selection repertoire. TCRdb retrieved this table from immuneACCESS and kept in-frame rearrangements only. Not all clones are present; in checked studies, unresolved V genes account for under half, and no reason is known for the remainder. The V and J calls and the clone size are those of that table, but D and trimming were determined from the DNA. The sample table contains about 640,000 clones; only one count was recorded for about an eighth of them. The top ten constitute more than 0.095% of the sample.

V sheds 1 base and J sheds 8 bases, leaving 7 bases between their ends. From cysteine to phenylalanine, the CDR3 is 12 amino acids long. The sequence is cut down to CDR3 DNA, 36 bases in frame from base 1. CDR1 and CDR2 are drawn from the germline V gene: SGHRS, YFSETQ. This receptor chain uses TRBV5-1 and TRBJ2-1; no D gene can be assigned with confidence. The sample consisted of naive CD4+ T cells from blood. The sample's cell subset or site label, in plain terms: true naive CD4+ T cells. The TCR originated in a man aged 25-45 years with type 1 diabetes. The DNA is as follows: TGCGCCAGCAGCTTGCCCCAGGATGAGCAGTTCTTC. Its protein reads: CASSLPQDEQFF.